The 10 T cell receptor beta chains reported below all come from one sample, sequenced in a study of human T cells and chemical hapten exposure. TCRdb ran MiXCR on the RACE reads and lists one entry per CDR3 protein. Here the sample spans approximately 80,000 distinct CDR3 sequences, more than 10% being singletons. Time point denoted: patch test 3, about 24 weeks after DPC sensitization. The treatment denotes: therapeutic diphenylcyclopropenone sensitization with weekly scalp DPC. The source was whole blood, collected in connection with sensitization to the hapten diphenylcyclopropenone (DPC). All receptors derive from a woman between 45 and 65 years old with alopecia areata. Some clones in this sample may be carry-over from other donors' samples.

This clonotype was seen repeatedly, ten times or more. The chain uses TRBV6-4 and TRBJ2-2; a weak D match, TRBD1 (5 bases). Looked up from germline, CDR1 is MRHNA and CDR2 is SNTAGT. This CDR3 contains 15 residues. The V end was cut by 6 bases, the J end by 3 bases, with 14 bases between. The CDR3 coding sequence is TGTGCCAGCAGCCCCAGTCAGGGTGACACCGGGGAGCTGTTTTTT. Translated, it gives CASSPSQGDTGELFF.

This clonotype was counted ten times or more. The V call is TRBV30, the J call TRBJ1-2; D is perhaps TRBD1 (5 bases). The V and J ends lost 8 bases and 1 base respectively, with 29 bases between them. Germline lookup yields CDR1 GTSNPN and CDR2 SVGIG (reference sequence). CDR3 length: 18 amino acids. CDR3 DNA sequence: TGTGCCCTCCAAGGAGGACACCACTTTTCCACACTTAACTATGGCTACACCTTC. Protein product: CALQGGHHFSTLNYGYTF.

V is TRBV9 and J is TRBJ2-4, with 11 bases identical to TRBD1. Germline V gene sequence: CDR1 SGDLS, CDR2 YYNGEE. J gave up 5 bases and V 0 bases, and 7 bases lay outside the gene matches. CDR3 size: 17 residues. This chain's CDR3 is CASSVATGQGAQNIQYF. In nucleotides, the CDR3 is TGTGCCAGCAGCGTAGCTACAGGACAGGGGGCTCAAAACATTCAGTACTTC. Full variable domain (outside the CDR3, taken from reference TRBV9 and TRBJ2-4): DSGVTQTPKHLITATGQRVTLRCSPRSGDLSVYWYQQSLDQGLQFLIQYYNGEERAKGNILERFSAQQFPDLHSELNLSSLELGDSALYFCASSVATGQGAQNIQYFGAGTRLSVL.

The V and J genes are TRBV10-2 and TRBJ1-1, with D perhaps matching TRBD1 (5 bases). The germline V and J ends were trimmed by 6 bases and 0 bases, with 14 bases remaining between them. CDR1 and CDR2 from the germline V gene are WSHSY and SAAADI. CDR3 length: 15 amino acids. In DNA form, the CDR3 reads TGCGCCAGCAGGGCAGGGCGATTGATGAACACTGAAGCTTTCTTT. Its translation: CASRAGRLMNTEAFF.

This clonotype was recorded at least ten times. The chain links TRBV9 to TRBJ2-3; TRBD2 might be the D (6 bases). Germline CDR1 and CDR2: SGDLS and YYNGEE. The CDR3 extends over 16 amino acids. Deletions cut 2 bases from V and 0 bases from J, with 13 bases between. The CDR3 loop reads CASSVMPGASTDTQYF. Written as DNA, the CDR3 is TGTGCCAGCAGCGTGATGCCGGGAGCTAGCACAGATACGCAGTATTTT.

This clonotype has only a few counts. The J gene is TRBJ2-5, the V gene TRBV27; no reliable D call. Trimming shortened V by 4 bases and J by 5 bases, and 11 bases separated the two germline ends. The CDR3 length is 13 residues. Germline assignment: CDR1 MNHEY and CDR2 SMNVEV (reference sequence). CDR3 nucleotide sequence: TGTGCCAGCAGTTACTGGGGTATGGAGACCCAGTACTTC. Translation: CASSYWGMETQYF.

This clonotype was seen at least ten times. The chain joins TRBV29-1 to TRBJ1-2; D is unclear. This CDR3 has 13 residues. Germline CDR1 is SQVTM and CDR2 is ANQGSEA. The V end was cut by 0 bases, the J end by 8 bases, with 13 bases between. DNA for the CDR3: TGCAGCGTTGAAGATGCGCAGGTCCGCGGCTACACCTTC. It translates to CSVEDAQVRGYTF. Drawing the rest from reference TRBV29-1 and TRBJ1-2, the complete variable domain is SAVISQKPSRDICQRGTSLTIQCQVDSQVTMMFWYRQQPGQSLTLIATANQGSEATYESGFVIDKFPISRPNLTFSTLTVSNMSPEDSSIYLCSVEDAQVRGYTFGSGTRLTVV.

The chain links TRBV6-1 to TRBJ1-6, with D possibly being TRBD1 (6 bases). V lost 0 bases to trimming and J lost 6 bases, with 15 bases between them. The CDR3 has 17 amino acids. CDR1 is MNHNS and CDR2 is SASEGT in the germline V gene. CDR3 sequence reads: CASSEALRGATNSPLHF. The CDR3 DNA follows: TGTGCCAGCAGTGAAGCGCTTCGGGGGGCTACTAATTCACCCCTCCACTTT.

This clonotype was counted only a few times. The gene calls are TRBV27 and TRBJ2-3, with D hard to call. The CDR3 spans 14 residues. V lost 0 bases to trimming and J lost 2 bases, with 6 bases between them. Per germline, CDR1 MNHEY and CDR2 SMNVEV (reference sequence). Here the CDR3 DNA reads TGTGCCAGCAGTTTATCTCTCACCACAGATACGCAGTATTTT. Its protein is CASSLSLTTDTQYF.

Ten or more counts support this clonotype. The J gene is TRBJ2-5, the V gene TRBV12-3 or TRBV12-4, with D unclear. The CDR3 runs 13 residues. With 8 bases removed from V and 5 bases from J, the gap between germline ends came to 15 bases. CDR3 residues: CASGTARRETQYF. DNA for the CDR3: TGTGCCAGCGGTACAGCCCGCCGGGAGACCCAGTACTTC.